Sequencing of this TCR beta chain was carried out in a study of Graves' ophthalmopathy and Graves' hyperthyroidism. This CDR3 comprises 17 residues. Germline CDR1 and CDR2: SGHVT and SQSDAQ. Trimming removed 5 bases at V and 7 bases at J, with 27 bases between. Amplified TCR beta CDR3 regions were obtained using RNA transcripts as template. The workflow started with a first-round RT-PCR run with HTBI primers and then moved on to a second-round multiplex PCR. MiXCR, run by TCRdb on the multiplex PCR reads, gives a single entry per CDR3 protein. This table has approximately 1.2 million distinct CDR3 sequences, about two fifths appearing once. The sample holds a few counts of this clonotype.

This sequence joins TRBV7-4 and TRBJ2-7; D possibly corresponds to TRBD2 (5 bases). Material for sequencing was peripheral blood or thyroid tissue (not recorded which). This receptor was taken from an adult man with Graves' hyperthyroidism. CDR3 protein: CASSVNKLGQIYNEQYF. The CDR3, as DNA: TGTGCCAGCAGCGTAAACAAACTAGGCCAAATCTACAATGAGCAGTACTTC.